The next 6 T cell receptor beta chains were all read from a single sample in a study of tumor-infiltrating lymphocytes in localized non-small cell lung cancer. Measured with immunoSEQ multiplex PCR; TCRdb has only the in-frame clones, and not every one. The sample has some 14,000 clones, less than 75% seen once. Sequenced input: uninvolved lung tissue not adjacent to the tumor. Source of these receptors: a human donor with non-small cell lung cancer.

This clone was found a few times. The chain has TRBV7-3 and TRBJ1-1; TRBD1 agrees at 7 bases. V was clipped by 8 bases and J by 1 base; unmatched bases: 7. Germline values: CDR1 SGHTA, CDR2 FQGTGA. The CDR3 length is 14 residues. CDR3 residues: CASLGDSANTEAFF. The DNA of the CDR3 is TGTGCCAGCCTTGGGGACAGTGCGAACACTGAAGCTTTCTTT.

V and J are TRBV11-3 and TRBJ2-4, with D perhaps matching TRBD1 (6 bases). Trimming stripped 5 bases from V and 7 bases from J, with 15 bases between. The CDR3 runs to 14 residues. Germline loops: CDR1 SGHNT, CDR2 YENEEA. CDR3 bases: TGTGCCAGCAGCCCCGGTGGACAGAGCAACATTCAGTACTTC. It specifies CASSPGGQSNIQYF.

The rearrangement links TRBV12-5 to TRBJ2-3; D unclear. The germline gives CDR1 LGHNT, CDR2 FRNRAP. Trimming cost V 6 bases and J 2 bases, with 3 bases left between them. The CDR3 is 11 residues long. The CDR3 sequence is CASGDTDTQYF. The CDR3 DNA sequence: TGTGCTAGTGGGGACACAGATACGCAGTATTTT.

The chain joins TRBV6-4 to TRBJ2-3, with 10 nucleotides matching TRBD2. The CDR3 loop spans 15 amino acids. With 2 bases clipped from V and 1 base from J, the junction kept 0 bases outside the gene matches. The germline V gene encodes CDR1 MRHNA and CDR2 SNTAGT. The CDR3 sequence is CASSDGTSGTDTQYF. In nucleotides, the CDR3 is TGTGCCAGCAGTGACGGGACTAGCGGCACAGATACGCAGTATTTT.

CDR3 amino acids: CASSFTGATQYF. CDR3 coding DNA: TGTGCCAGCAGTTTTACCGGGGCTACGCAGTATTTT. The gene calls are TRBV27 and TRBJ2-3, with D possibly called TRBD1 or TRBD2 (5 bases each). V was clipped by 3 bases and J by 8 bases, with 9 bases between them. CDR1 and CDR2 (germline): MNHEY, SMNVEV (reference sequence). The CDR3 contains 12 residues.

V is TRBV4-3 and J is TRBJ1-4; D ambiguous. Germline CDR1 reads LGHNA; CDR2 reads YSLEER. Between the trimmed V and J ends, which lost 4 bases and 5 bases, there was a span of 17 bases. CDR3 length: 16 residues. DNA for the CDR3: TGCGCCAGCAGCCGCCAACTCCCGGGAGTGAATGAAAAACTGTTTTTT. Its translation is CASSRQLPGVNEKLFF.